Each of the 8 T cell receptor beta chains below was sequenced from the same sample in a study of shared clonotypes between healthy human individuals. Method: immunoSEQ multiplex PCR; TCRdb's copy keeps in-frame clones and lacks some. This table has 550,000 to 800,000 clones, less than 95% appearing once. The sample consisted of memory CD8+ T cells from PBMCs. The sample's subset: CD45RO+ cells pooled with CCR7-negative TemRA cells. The origin of the receptors is a man between 18 and 35 years old in good health. Some clones in this sample may be carry-over from other donors' samples.

The genes are TRBV9 and TRBJ2-7; maybe TRBD2 (6 bases). Trimming took off 0 bases at V and 5 bases at J, with 21 bases between the two ends. Germline-derived CDR1 and CDR2 are SGDLS and YYNGEE. This CDR3 spans 17 amino acids. In nucleotides, the CDR3 is TGTGCCAGCAGCGTAGACATTTCGAGTACGACTAGAGACGAGCAGTACTTC. Protein sequence: CASSVDISSTTRDEQYF.

Regarding this clone: A far larger clone lies a single base away; this is likely a read error. V usage is TRBV5-6 and J usage is TRBJ2-3; D perhaps matches TRBD2 (5 bases). V lost 2 bases, J lost 4 bases, and 5 bases lay in between. The CDR3 is 12 residues long. Per germline, CDR1 SGHDT and CDR2 YYEEEE. The CDR3 region has the DNA TGTGCCAGCAGCTTAGCGGCAGATACGCAGTATTTT. Translation gives CASSLAADTQYF.

The chain has TRBV29-1 and TRBJ1-1; D may be TRBD1 (5 bases). The CDR3 consists of 13 residues. The germline V gene has CDR1 SQVTM and CDR2 ANQGSEA. Trimming removed 5 bases from V and 2 bases from J, with 12 bases in between. The chain's CDR3 is CSVRVRANTEAFF. The CDR3 nucleotides read TGCAGCGTTCGAGTCAGGGCAAACACTGAAGCTTTCTTT. The variable domain in full, with the rest retrieved from reference TRBV29-1 and TRBJ1-1, is SAVISQKPSRDICQRGTSLTIQCQVDSQVTMMFWYRQQPGQSLTLIATANQGSEATYESGFVIDKFPISRPNLTFSTLTVSNMSPEDSSIYLCSVRVRANTEAFFGQGTRLTVV.

J is TRBJ1-2 and V is TRBV7-9; D call uncertain. The CDR3 totals 13 residues. The V and J ends lost 0 bases and 6 bases respectively, with 8 bases between them. Germline V lookup: CDR1 SEHNR, CDR2 FQNEAQ (reference sequence). The DNA of the CDR3 is TGTGCCAGCAGCTTAGCGAGGGCGGATGGCTACACCTTC. Amino acid sequence: CASSLARADGYTF.

V is TRBV7-6 and J is TRBJ1-4; D is ambiguous. The CDR3 contains 17 residues. Germline V lookup: CDR1 SGHVS, CDR2 FNYEAQ. The ends were cut back, 5 bases at V and 8 bases at J, with 24 bases in the middle. This CDR3 reads CASSAESTGVVGEKLFF. The CDR3 DNA follows: TGTGCCAGCAGCGCAGAATCGACGGGAGTCGTGGGGGAAAAACTGTTTTTT.

Note on this clone: This sequence is one base from a far larger clone and is likely a read error. The CDR3 coding sequence is TGTGCCAGCAGCCAGAACCGGGCCTTAACAGATACGCAGTATTTT. Encoded protein: CASSQNRALTDTQYF. The rearrangement links TRBV7-8 to TRBJ2-3, with D unclear. The V gene lost 5 bases and the J gene lost 3 bases, with 15 bases spanning the gap. This CDR3 spans 15 amino acids. Germline V gene sequence: CDR1 SGHVS, CDR2 FQNEAQ.

J is TRBJ2-1 and V is TRBV7-3; TRBD2 matches at 8 bases. The germline gives CDR1 SGHTA, CDR2 FQGTGA. The ends lost 2 bases at V and 5 bases at J; junction bases unmatched: 5. This CDR3 has 15 residues. DNA for the CDR3: TGTGCCAGCAGCTTAGCCGGGAGGGCCCACAATGAGCAGTTCTTC. This encodes CASSLAGRAHNEQFF. The full variable domain, with the rest looked up from reference TRBV7-3 and TRBJ2-1, is GAGVSQTPSNKVTEKGKYVELRCDPISGHTALYWYRQSLGQGPEFLIYFQGTGAADDSGLPNDRFFAVRPEGSVSTLKIQRTERGDSAVYLCASSLAGRAHNEQFFGPGTRLTVL.

The rearrangement uses TRBV11-2 and TRBJ1-1; a possible D gene is TRBD1 (5 bases). V was trimmed by 1 base and J by 6 bases, leaving 9 bases between them. The CDR3 length is 13 residues. CDR1 is SGHAT, CDR2 FQNNGV, per germline. This chain's CDR3 is CASSLGRAAEAFF. Written as DNA, the CDR3 is TGTGCCAGCAGCTTAGGCAGGGCCGCTGAAGCTTTCTTT.